This T cell receptor (beta chain) stems from a study of T cell responses to AZD1222 COVID-19 vaccine. In the study overall: Second doses were pooled across both intervals (about 4 or about 12 weeks). The study, taken as a whole, reports: Sampled repertoires all dated from after the peak T cell response. Reportedly, nearly half the spike-specific TCRs target unmutated variant regions. Donors in the cohort were predominantly white British and more often female, and clonal diversity was possibly underestimated.

The CDR3 loop spans 13 amino acids. Repertoires were generated with immunoSEQ multiplex PCR, while TCRdb's copy carries only in-frame clones and drops some. Of a few hundred thousand clones in the sample, 93% are singletons; the top ten hold roughly 0.6%. As to this clone: Antigen: not known.

The input for sequencing was peripheral blood, taken on day 0 of AZD1222 vaccination. The J gene is TRBJ1-5, the V gene TRBV21-1; the listed D gene, TRBD1, was not tested against the DNA. TRBV21-1 is reported as a pseudogene. The origin of this receptor is an adult in good health. Here the CDR3 reads CASTTGDNQPQHF. CDR3 bases: TGTGCCAGTACTACAGGGGACAATCAGCCCCAGCATTTT.